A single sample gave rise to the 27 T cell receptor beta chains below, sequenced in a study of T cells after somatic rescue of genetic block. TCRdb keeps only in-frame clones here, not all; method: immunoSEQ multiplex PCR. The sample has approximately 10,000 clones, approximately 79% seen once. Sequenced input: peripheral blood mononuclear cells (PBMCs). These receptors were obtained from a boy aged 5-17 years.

The CDR3 nucleotides are TGTGCCAGCAGTCCACGGGAGACCCAGTACTTC. It specifies CASSPRETQYF. The chain is built from TRBV7-6 and TRBJ2-5; no definite D call. The V gene lost 6 bases and the J gene lost 5 bases, with 7 bases spanning the gap. Per germline, CDR1 SGHVS and CDR2 FNYEAQ. The CDR3 is made up of 11 amino acids.

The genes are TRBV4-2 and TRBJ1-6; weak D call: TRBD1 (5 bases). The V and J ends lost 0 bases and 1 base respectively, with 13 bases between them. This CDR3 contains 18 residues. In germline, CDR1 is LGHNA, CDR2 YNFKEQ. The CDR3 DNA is TGTGCCAGCAGCCAAGATGGGGGTCTGGGGTCCTATAATTCACCCCTCCACTTT. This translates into CASSQDGGLGSYNSPLHF.

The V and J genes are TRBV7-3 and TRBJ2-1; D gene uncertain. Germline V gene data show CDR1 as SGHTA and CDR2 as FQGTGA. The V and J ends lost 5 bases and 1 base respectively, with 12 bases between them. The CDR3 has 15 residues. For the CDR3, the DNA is TGTGCCAGCAGCCTAATGGAGAGTTCCTACAATGAGCAGTTCTTC. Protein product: CASSLMESSYNEQFF.

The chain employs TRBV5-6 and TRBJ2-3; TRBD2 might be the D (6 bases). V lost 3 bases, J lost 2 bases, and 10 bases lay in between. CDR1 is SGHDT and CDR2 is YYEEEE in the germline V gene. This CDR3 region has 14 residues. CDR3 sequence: CASSWGVATDTQYF. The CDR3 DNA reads TGTGCCAGCAGCTGGGGGGTAGCCACAGATACGCAGTATTTT. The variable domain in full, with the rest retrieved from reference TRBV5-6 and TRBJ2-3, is DAGVTQSPTHLIKTRGQQVTLRCSPKSGHDTVSWYQQALGQGPQFIFQYYEEEERQRGNFPDRFSGHQFPNYSSELNVNALLLGDSALYLCASSWGVATDTQYFGPGTRLTVL.

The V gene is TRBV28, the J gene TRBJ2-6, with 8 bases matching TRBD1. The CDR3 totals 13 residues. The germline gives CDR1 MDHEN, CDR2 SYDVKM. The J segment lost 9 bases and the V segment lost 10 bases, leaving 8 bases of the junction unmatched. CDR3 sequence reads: CATRTGHLNVLTF. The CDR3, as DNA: TGTGCCACTAGGACAGGGCACCTCAACGTCCTGACTTTC.

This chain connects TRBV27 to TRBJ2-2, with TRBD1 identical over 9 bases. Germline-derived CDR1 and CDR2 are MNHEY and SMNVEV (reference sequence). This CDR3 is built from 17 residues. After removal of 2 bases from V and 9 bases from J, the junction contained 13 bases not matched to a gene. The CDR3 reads CASSLKNRGLDRRELFF. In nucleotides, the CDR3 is TGTGCCAGCAGTTTAAAAAACAGGGGGCTGGATCGGCGGGAGCTGTTTTTT.

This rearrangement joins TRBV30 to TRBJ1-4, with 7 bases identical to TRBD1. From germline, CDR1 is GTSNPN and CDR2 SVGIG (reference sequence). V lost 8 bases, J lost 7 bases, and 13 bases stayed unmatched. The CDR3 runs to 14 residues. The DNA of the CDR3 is TGTGCCCGCCGAACCTCAGGGGGGGGTGAAAAACTGTTTTTT. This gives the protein CARRTSGGGEKLFF.

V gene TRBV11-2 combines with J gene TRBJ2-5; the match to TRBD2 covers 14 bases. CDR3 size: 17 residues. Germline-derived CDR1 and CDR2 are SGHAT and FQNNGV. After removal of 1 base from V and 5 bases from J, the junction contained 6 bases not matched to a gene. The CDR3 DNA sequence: TGTGCCAGCAGCTTAGCCGGGACTAGCGGGAGTCGGGAGACCCAGTACTTC. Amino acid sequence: CASSLAGTSGSRETQYF.

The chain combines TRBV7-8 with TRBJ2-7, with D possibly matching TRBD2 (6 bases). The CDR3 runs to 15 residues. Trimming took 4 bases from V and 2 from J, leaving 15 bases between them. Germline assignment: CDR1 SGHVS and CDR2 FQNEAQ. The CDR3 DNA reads TGTGCCAGCAGCTCCCCCCGGGGGACGACCTACGAGCAGTACTTC. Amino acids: CASSSPRGTTYEQYF.

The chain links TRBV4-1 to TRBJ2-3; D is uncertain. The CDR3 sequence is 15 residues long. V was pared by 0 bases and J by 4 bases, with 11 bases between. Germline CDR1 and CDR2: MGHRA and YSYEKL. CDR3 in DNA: TGCGCCAGCAGCCAAGAGTCCAGACCCCCAGATACGCAGTATTTT. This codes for CASSQESRPPDTQYF.

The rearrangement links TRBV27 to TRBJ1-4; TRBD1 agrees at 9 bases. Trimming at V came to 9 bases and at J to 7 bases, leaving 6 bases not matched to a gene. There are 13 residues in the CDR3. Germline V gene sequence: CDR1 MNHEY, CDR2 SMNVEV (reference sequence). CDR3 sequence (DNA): TGTGCCAGTTCACAGGGGGCTGTTGAAAAACTGTTTTTT. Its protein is CASSQGAVEKLFF. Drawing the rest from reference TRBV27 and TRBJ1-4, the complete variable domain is EAQVTQNPRYLITVTGKKLTVTCSQNMNHEYMSWYRQDPGLGLRQIYYSMNVEVTDKGDVPEGYKVSRKEKRNFPLILESPSPNQTSLYFCASSQGAVEKLFFGSGTQLSVL.

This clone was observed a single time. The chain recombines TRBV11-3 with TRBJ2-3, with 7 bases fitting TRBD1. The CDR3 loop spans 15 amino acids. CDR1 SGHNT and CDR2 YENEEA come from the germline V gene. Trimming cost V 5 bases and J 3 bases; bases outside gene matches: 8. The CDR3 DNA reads TGTGCCAGCAGCAAGGGAGACAGGGAAACAGATACGCAGTATTTT. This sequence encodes CASSKGDRETDTQYF.

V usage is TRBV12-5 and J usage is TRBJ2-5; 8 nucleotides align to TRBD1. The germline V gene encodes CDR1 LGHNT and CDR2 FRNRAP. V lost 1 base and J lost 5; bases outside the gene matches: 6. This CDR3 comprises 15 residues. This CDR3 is CASGLGPTGAETQYF. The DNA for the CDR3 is TGTGCTAGTGGTTTGGGGCCGACAGGGGCGGAGACCCAGTACTTC. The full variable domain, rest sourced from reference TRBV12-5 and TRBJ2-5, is DARVTQTPRHKVTEMGQEVTMRCQPILGHNTVFWYRQTMMQGLELLAYFRNRAPLDDSGMPKDRFSAEMPDATLATLKIQPSEPRDSAVYFCASGLGPTGAETQYFGPGTRLLVL.

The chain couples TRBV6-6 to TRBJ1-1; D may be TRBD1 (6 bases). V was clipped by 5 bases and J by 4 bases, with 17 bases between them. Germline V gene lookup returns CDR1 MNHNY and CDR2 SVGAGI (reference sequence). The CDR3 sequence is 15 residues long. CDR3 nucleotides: TGTGCCAGCAGTCGCGGGGGGCGCCCAGCCACTGAAGCTTTCTTT. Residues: CASSRGGRPATEAFF.

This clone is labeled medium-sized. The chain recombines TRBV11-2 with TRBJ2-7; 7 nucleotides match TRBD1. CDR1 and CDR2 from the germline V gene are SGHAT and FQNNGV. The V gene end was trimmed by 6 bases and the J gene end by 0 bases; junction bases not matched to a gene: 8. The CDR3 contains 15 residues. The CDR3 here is CASRIGGTASYEQYF. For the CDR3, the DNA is TGTGCCAGCAGGATAGGTGGGACAGCCTCCTACGAGCAGTACTTC.

The CDR3 reads CASSWDRGHGYTF. The CDR3 nucleotides are TGTGCCAGCAGCTGGGACAGGGGGCATGGCTACACCTTC. The chain has TRBV7-2 and TRBJ1-2, with 12 nucleotides matching TRBD1. V lost 4 bases, J lost 6 bases, and 0 bases stayed unmatched. Germline V lookup: CDR1 SGHTA, CDR2 FQGNSA. The CDR3 covers 13 residues. The entire variable domain, with the rest obtained from reference TRBV7-2 and TRBJ1-2, is as follows: GAGVSQSPSNKVTEKGKDVELRCDPISGHTALYWYRQSLGQGLEFLIYFQGNSAPDKSGLPSDRFSAERTGGSVSTLTIQRTQQEDSAVYLCASSWDRGHGYTFGSGTRLTVV.

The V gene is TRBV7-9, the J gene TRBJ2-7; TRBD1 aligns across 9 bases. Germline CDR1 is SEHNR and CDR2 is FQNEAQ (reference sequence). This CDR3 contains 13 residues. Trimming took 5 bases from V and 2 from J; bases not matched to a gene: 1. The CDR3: CASSGDRAYEQYF. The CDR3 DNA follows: TGTGCCAGCAGCGGGGACAGGGCCTACGAGCAGTACTTC.

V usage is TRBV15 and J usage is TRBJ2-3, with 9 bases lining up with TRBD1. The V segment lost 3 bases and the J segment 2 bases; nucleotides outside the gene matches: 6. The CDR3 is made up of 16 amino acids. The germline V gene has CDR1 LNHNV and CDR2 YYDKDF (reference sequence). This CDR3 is CATSSPTGGPTDTQYF. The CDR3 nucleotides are TGTGCCACCAGCAGCCCGACAGGGGGACCCACAGATACGCAGTATTTT.

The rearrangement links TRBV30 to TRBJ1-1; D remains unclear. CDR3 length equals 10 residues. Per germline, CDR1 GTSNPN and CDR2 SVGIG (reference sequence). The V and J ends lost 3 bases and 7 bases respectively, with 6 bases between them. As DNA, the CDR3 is TGTGCCTGGAGAGGTCTTGAAGCTTTCTTT. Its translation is CAWRGLEAFF.

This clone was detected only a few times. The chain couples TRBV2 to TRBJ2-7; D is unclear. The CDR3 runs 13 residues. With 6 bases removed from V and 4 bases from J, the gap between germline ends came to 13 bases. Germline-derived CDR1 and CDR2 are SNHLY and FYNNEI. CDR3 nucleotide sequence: TGTGCCAGCAGGAGTTGGGTAGTTTACGAGCAGTACTTC. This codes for CASRSWVVYEQYF.

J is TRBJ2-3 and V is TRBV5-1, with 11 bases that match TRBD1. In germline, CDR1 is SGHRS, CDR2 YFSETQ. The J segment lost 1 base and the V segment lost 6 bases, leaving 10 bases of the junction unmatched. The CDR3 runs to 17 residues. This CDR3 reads CASTDWTGGAGTDTQYF. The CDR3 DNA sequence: TGCGCCAGCACAGATTGGACAGGGGGCGCCGGCACAGATACGCAGTATTTT.

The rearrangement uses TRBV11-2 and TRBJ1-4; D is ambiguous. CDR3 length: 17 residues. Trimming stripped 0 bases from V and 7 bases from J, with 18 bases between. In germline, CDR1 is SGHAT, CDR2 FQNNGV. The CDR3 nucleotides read TGTGCCAGCAGCTTAGATCATGACTCGGCCAACGGTGAAAAACTGTTTTTT. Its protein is CASSLDHDSANGEKLFF.

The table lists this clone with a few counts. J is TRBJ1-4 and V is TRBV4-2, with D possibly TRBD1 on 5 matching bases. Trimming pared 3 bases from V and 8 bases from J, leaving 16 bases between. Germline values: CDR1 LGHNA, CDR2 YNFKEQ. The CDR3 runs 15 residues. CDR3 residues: CASSHPLGRVEKLFF. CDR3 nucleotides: TGTGCCAGCAGCCACCCGTTAGGCAGGGTCGAAAAACTGTTTTTT.

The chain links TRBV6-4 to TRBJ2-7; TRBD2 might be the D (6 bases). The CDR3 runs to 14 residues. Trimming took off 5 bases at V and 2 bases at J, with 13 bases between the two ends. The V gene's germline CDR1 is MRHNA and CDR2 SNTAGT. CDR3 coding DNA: TGTGCCAGCAGTTCGACTAGGGGACCCTACGAGCAGTACTTC. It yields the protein CASSSTRGPYEQYF.

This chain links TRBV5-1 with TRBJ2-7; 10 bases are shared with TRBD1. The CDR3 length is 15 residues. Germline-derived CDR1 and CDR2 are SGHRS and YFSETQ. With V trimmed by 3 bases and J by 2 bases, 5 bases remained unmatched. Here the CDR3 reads CASSSDRGRTYEQYF. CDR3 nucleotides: TGCGCCAGCAGCTCCGACAGGGGGCGGACCTACGAGCAGTACTTC.

The DNA of the CDR3 is TGTGCCAGCAGTCTCACTAGCGGGGGGGCGGTCACAGATACGCAGTATTTT. Translation: CASSLTSGGAVTDTQYF. V gene TRBV28 combines with J gene TRBJ2-3; 13 positions agree with TRBD2. The V gene end was trimmed by 5 bases and the J gene end by 2 bases; junction bases not matched to a gene: 7. The germline V gene has CDR1 MDHEN and CDR2 SYDVKM. The CDR3 spans 17 residues.

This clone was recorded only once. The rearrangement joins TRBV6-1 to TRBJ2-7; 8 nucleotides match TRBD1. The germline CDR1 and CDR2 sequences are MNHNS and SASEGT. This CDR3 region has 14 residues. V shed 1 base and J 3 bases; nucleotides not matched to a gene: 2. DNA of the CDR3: TGTGCCAGCAGTGAAGTAGGACAGGGCTACGAGCAGTACTTC. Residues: CASSEVGQGYEQYF.